This TCR beta chain was obtained from a study of blood T cell repertoires in COVID-19. Study details: Samples of COVID-19 (acute and convalescent) were obtained from the United States, Italy and Spain. PBMCs, B-cell-depleted T cells, or T cells provided the cDNA or gDNA that made up the material.

In the original workflow: By means of reference gene primer amplification, nucleated cell counts were estimated. The table came from immunoSEQ multiplex PCR; TCRdb's copy has only in-frame clones and leaves some out. The V and J calls and clone size were taken over from that table, and D and trimming were inferred from the DNA. The sample contains under 250,000 clones, around 85% of which appear only once. The J segment lost 6 bases and the V segment lost 11 bases, leaving 9 bases of the junction unmatched. Per germline, CDR1 MDHEN and CDR2 SYDVKM. This CDR3 has 13 residues. The receptor comes from a woman aged 60-75 years with active or convalescent COVID-19. The genes are TRBV28 and TRBJ1-1, with 10 bases fitting TRBD1. Sequencing was performed on peripheral blood. CDR3 sequence: CASGTGVHPEAFF. The CDR3 DNA follows: TGTGCCTCCGGGACAGGGGTTCATCCTGAAGCTTTCTTT.